The TCR beta chain described here comes from a study of cytomegalovirus exposure and HLA in healthy donors. Study observations and caveats: An analysis done earlier found most TCR beta V segments productive about 87% or about 30% of the time.

Germline CDR1 reads MNHEY; CDR2 reads SVGAGI. With 2 bases removed from V and 0 bases from J, the gap between germline ends came to 8 bases. This CDR3 contains 16 residues. A word on this clone: No antigen is known for it.

PCR involved 60 Vbeta and 13 Jbeta primers. The protocol was immunoSEQ multiplex PCR, while the TCRdb copy is restricted to in-frame clones and leaves out a portion. The top ten hold about 8.1% of the sample, which has 120,000 or so clones, approximately 66% seen once. V and J are TRBV6-5 and TRBJ1-6, with D unresolved. This clonotype was sampled from a woman aged 40 to 50 in good health and CMV-seropositive. The sample consisted of PBMCs. CDR3 in DNA: TGTGCCAGCAGTTACGGGCTGAGCTCCTATAATTCACCCCTCCACTTT. Its translation is CASSYGLSSYNSPLHF.